This T cell receptor beta chain was documented in a study of cytomegalovirus exposure and HLA in healthy donors. Study results and limitations: The authors later found HLA-associated TCR beta chains more clonally expanded than equally common others.

A multiplex PCR was run with 60 Vbeta primers and 13 Jbeta primers. TCRdb's table, derived via immunoSEQ multiplex PCR, lists solely in-frame clones and lacks some. The data hold around 95,000 clones, with roughly 70% observed a single time. Note on this clone: Its target is not known. Within the sample, other DNA sequences also encode this same CDR3.

The CDR3 extends over 16 amino acids. Unmatched junction bases numbered 3, after V lost 1 base and J lost 4 bases. The germline gives CDR1 SGHTA, CDR2 FQGNSA. The V gene is TRBV7-2, the J gene TRBJ2-1, with 11 nucleotides matching TRBD2. The material sequenced was PBMCs. This TCR came from a male donor in good health and CMV-seronegative. The CDR3 nucleotides are TGTGCCAGCAGCTTAGTCGGGACTAGCGGTTACAATGAGCAGTTCTTC. This gives the protein CASSLVGTSGYNEQFF.